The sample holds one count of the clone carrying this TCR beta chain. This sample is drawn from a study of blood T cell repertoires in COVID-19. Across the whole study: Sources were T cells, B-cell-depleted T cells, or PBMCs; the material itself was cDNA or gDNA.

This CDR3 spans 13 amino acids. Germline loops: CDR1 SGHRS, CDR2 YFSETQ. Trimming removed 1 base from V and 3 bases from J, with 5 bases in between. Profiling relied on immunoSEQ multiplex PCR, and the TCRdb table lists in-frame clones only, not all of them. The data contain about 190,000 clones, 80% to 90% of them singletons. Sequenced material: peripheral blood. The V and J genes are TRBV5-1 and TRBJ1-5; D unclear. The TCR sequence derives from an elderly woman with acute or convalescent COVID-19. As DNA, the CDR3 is TGCGCCAGCAGCTTGTTCGTCAATCAGCCCCAGCATTTT. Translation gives CASSLFVNQPQHF.